This record covers a single T cell receptor (beta chain). The antigen remains undetermined. Method: immunoSEQ multiplex PCR; TCRdb's copy keeps in-frame clones and lacks some. The table has 90,000 to 100,000 clones, 70% to 90% seen once; the top ten hold under 0.65%. The sample belongs to a study of a mutant IDH1 vaccine in newly diagnosed glioma. Time point meaning: baseline, week 1 (first vaccination visit). Treatment here: pre-vaccination baseline after standard-of-care therapy. Newly diagnosed WHO grade 3 or 4 IDH1-mutant, ATRX-lost astrocytomas were identified in the donors. Points from the study as a whole: Pseudoprogression looked unconnected to shifts in top peripheral T cell clonotypes.

The specimen comprised PBMCs, sampled from a glioma patient treated with radiotherapy, temozolomide or both. This sequence was found in a woman aged 50 to 60 with glioma.

CDR3 in amino acids: CASSYGAAGEQYF. CDR3 nucleotide sequence: TGTGCCAGCAGCTACGGCGCCGCCGGGGAGCAGTACTTC. This chain joins TRBV7-9 and TRBJ2-7; D gene ambiguous. This CDR3 is built from 13 residues. In germline, CDR1 is SEHNR, CDR2 FQNEAQ (reference sequence). Trimming shortened V by 4 bases and J by 7 bases, and 14 bases separated the two germline ends. Supplemented by reference TRBV7-9 and TRBJ2-7, the full variable domain reads DTGVSQNPRHKITKRGQNVTFRCDPISEHNRLYWYRQTLGQGPEFLTYFQNEAQLEKSRLLSDRFSAERPKGSFSTLEIQRTEQGDSAMYLCASSYGAAGEQYFGPGTRLTVT.